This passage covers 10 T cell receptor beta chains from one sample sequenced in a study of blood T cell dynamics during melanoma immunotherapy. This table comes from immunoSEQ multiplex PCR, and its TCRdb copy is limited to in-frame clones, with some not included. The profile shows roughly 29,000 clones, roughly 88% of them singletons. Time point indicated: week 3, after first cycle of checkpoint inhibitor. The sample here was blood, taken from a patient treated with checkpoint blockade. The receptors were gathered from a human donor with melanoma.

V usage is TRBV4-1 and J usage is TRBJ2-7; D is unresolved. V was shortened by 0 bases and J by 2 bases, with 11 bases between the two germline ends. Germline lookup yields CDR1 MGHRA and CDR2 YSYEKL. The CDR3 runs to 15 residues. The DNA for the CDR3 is TGCGCCAGCAGCCAAGACCCTCTACAGACCTACGAGCAGTACTTC. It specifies CASSQDPLQTYEQYF.

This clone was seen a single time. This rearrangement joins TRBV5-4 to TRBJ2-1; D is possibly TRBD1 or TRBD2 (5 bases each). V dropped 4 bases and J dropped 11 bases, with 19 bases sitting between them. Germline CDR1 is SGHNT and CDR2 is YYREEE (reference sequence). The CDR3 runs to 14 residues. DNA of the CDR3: TGTGCCAGCAGCAACCGGGACGCCGAAAGTAAGCAGTTCTTC. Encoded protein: CASSNRDAESKQFF.

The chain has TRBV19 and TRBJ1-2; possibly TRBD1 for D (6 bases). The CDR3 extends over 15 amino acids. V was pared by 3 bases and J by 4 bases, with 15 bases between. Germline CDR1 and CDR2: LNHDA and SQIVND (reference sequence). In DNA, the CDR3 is TGTGCCAGTAGTATGAGATCCGACAGGCTCTATGGCTACACCTTC. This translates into CASSMRSDRLYGYTF.

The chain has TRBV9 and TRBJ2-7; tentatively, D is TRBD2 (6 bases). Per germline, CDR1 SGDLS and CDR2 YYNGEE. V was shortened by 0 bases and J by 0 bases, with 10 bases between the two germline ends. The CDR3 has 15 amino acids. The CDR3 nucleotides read TGTGCCAGCAGCGTAGACGGGGGACTCTCCTACGAGCAGTACTTC. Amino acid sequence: CASSVDGGLSYEQYF.

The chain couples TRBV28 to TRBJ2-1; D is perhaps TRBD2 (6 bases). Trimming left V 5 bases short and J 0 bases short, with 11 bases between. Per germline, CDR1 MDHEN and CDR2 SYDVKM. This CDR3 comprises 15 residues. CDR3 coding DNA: TGTGCCAGCAGTACGGGAGATAGCTCCTACAATGAGCAGTTCTTC. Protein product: CASSTGDSSYNEQFF.

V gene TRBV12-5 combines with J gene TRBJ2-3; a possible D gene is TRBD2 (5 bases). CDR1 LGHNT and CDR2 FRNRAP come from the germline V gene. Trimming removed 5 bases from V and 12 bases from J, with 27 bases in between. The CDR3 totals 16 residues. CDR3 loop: CASGRDSSTDTQYQYF. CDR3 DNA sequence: TGTGCTAGTGGTCGCGATTCTAGCACAGATACGCAGTATCAGTATTTT.

DNA for the CDR3: TGTGCCAGCAGCTTACGGGGACAGGGAAGTGAAAAACTGTTTTTT. This codes for CASSLRGQGSEKLFF. The chain uses TRBV7-9 and TRBJ1-4, with TRBD1 matching 9 bases. Germline CDR1 and CDR2: SEHNR and FQNEAQ (reference sequence). CDR3 size: 15 residues. Trimming took 2 bases from V and 7 from J; bases not matched to a gene: 5.

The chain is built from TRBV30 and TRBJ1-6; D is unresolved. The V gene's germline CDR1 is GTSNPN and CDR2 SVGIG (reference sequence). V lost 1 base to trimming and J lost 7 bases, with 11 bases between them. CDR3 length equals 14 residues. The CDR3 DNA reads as TGTGCCTGGAGTGGGGGAGCGGGAAATTCACCCCTCCACTTT. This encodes CAWSGGAGNSPLHF. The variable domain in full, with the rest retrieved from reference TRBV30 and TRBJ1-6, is SQTIHQWPATLVQPVGSPLSLECTVEGTSNPNLYWYRQAAGRGLQLLFYSVGIGQISSEVPQNLSASRPQDRQFILSSKKLLLSDSGFYLCAWSGGAGNSPLHFGNGTRLTVT.

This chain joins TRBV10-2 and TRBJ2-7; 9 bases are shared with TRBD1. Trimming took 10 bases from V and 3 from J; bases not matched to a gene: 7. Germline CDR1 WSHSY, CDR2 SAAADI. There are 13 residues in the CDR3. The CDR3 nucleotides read TGCGCCACCATTCGGGGACAGGGCTACGAGCAGTACTTC. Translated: CATIRGQGYEQYF.

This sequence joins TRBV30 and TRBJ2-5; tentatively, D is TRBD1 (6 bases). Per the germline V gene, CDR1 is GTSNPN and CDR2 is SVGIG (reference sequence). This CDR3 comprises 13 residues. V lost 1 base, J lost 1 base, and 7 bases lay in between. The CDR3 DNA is TGTGCCTGGAGTGGGACAGCCCAAGAGACCCAGTACTTC. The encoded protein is CAWSGTAQETQYF.